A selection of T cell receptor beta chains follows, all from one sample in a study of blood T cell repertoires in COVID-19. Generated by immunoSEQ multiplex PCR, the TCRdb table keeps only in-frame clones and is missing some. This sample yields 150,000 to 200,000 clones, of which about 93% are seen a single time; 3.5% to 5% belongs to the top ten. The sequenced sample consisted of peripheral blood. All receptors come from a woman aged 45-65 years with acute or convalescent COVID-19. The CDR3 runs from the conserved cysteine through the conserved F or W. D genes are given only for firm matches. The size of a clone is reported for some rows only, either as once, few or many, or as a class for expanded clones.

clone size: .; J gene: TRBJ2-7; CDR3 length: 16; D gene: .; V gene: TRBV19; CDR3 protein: CASRKKTGSGDYEQYF; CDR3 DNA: TGTGCCAGTAGAAAGAAAACTGGGTCAGGGGACTACGAGCAGTACTTC
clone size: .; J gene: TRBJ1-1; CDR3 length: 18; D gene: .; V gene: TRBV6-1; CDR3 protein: CASSEEWASYALNTEAFF; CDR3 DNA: TGTGCCAGCAGTGAAGAATGGGCCTCTTATGCGTTGAACACTGAAGCTTTCTTT
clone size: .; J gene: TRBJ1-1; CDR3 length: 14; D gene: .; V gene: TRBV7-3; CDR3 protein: CASSSTPGSTEAFF; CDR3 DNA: TGTGCCAGCAGCTCCACGCCGGGTTCCACTGAAGCTTTCTTT
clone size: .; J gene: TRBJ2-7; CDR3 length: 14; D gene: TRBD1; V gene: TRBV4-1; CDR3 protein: CASSQERTGYEQYF; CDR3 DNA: TGCGCCAGCAGCCAAGAGAGGACAGGGTACGAGCAGTACTTC
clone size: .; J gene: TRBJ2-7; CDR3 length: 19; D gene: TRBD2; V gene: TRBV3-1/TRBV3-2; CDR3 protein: CASSRASTSGFSMTYEQYF; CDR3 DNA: TGTGCCAGCAGTCGCGCAAGTACTAGCGGGTTCTCGATGACCTACGAGCAGTACTTC
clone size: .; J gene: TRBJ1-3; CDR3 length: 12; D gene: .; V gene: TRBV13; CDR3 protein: CASSRDKNTIYF; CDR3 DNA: TGTGCCAGCAGCCGTGACAAAAACACCATATATTTT
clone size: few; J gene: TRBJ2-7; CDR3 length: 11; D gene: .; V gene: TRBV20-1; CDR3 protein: CSARSGHEQYF; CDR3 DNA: TGCAGTGCTAGATCAGGGCACGAGCAGTACTTC
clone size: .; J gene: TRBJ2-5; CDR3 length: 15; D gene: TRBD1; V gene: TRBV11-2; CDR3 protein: CASSLVQGVEETQYF; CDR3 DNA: TGTGCCAGCAGCTTAGTGCAGGGGGTAGAGGAGACCCAGTACTTC
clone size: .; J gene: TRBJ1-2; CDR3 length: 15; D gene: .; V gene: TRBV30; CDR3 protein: CAWSLHGPGNYGYTF; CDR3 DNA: TGTGCCTGGAGTCTTCACGGGCCGGGAAACTATGGCTACACCTTC
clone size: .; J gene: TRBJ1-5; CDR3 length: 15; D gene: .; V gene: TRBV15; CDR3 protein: CATSRDYIIGQPQHF; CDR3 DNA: TGTGCCACCAGCAGAGATTATATAATCGGGCAGCCCCAGCATTTT
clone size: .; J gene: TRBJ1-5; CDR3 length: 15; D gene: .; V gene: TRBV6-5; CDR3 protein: CASGARVDSNQPQHF; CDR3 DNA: TGTGCCAGCGGGGCTCGAGTAGATAGCAATCAGCCCCAGCATTTT
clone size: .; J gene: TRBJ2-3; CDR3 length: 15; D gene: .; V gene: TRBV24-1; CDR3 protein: CATSDRDFSTDTQYF; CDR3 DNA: TGTGCCACCAGTGATCGGGACTTTAGCACAGATACGCAGTATTTT
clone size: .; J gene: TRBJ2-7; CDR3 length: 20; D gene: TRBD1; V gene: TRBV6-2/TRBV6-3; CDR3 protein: CASSYSTRQSAVGQGYEQYF; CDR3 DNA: TGTGCCAGCAGTTACTCAACTAGACAATCAGCCGTGGGACAGGGATACGAGCAGTACTTC
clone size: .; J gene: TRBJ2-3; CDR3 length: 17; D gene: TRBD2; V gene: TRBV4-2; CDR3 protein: CASSQGRVSGGSDTQYF; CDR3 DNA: TGTGCCAGCAGCCAGGGGAGAGTGTCGGGGGGGTCAGATACGCAGTATTTT
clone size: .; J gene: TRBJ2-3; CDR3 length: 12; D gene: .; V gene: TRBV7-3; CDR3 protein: CASSLTKGLQYF; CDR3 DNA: TGTGCCAGCAGCTTAACCAAGGGGTTGCAGTATTTT
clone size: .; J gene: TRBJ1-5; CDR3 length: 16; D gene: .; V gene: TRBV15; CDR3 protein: CATSRDGAKGNQPQHF; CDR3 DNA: TGTGCCACCAGCAGAGATGGGGCCAAGGGGAATCAGCCCCAGCATTTT
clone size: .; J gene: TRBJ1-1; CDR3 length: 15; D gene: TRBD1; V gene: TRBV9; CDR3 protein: CASSAQTGGDTEAFF; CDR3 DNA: TGTGCCAGCAGCGCCCAGACAGGGGGGGACACTGAAGCTTTCTTT
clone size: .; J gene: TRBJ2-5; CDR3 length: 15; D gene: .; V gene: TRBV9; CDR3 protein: CASSVGDRNQETQYF; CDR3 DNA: TGTGCCAGCAGCGTGGGAGACAGGAACCAAGAGACCCAGTACTTC
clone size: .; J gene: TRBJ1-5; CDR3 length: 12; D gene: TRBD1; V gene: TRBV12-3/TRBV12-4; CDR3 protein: CASKTGNQPQHF; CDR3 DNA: TGTGCCAGCAAGACAGGGAATCAGCCCCAGCATTTT
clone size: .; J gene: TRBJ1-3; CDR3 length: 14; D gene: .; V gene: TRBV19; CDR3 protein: CASSRATSGNTIYF; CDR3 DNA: TGTGCCAGTAGCAGGGCTACCTCTGGAAACACCATATATTTT
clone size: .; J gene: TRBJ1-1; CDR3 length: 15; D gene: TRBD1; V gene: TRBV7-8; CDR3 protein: CASSPRQGLRSEAFF; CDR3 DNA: TGTGCCAGCAGCCCCAGACAGGGGTTAAGGAGTGAAGCTTTCTTT
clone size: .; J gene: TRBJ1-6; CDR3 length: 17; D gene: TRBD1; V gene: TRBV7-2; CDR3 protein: CASSPLGAGGWNSPLHF; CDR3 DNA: TGTGCCAGCAGCCCCCTTGGGGCAGGGGGCTGGAATTCACCCCTCCACTTT
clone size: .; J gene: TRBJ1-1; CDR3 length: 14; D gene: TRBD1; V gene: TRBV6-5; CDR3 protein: CASSTQGVSTEAFF; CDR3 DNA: TGTGCCAGCAGCACTCAGGGGGTGAGCACTGAAGCTTTCTTT
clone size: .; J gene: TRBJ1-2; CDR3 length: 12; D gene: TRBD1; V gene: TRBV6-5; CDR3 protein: CASNPGGYGYTF; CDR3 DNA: TGTGCCAGCAACCCAGGGGGCTATGGCTACACCTTC